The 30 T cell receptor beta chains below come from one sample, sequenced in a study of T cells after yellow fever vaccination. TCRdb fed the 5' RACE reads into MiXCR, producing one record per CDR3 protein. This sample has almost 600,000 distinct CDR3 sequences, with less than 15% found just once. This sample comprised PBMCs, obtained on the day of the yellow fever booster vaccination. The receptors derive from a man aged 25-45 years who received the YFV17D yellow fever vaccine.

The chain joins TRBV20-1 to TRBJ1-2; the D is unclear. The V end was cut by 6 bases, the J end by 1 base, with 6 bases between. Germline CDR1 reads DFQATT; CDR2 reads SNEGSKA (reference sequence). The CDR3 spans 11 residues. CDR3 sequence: CSALLNYGYTF. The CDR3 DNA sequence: TGCAGTGCACTCCTTAACTATGGCTACACCTTC.

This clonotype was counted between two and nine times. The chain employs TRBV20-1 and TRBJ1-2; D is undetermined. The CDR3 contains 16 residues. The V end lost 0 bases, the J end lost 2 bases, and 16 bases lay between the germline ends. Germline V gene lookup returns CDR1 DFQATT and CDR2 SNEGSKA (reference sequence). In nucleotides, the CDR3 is TGCAGTGCTAGAGAGGGAAGGCGGAGCACGAACTATGGCTACACCTTC. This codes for CSAREGRRSTNYGYTF.

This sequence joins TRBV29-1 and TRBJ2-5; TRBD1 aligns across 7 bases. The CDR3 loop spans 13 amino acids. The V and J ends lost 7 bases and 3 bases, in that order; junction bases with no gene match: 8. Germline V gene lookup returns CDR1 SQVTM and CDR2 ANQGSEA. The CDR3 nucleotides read TGCAGCGAAACGACAGGGACGAAAGAGACCCAGTACTTC. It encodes CSETTGTKETQYF.

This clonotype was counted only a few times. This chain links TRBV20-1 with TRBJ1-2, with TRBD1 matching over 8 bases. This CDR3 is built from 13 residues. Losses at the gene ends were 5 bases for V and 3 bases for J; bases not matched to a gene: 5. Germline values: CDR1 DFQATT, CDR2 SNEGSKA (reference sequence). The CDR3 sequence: CSAFSRGHYGYTF. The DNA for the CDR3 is TGCAGTGCTTTCTCCAGGGGGCACTATGGCTACACCTTC.

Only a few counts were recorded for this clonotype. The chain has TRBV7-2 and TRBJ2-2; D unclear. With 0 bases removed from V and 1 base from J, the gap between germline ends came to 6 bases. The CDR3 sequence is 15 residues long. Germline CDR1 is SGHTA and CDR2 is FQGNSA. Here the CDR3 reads CASSLANGNTGELFF. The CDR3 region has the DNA TGTGCCAGCAGCTTAGCCAATGGGAACACCGGGGAGCTGTTTTTT.

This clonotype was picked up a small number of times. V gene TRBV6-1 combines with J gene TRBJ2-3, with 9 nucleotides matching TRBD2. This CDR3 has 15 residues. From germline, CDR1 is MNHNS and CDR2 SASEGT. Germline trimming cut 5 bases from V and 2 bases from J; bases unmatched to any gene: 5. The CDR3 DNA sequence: TGTGCCAGCAGTAAAATAGCGGGAGACACAGATACGCAGTATTTT. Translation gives CASSKIAGDTDTQYF.

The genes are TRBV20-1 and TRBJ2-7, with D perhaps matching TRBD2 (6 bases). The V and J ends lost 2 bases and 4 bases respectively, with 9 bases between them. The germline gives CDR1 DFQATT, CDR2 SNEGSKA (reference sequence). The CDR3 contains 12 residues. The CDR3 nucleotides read TGCAGTGCTAGAAACGGGGGTTACGAGCAGTACTTC. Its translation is CSARNGGYEQYF.

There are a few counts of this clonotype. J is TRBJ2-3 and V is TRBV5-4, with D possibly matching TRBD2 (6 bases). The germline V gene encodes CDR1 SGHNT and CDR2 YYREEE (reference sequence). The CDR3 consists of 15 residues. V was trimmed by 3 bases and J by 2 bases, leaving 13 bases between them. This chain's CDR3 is CASSSGDRYTDTQYF. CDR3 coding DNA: TGTGCCAGCAGCTCGGGGGACCGTTACACAGATACGCAGTATTTT.

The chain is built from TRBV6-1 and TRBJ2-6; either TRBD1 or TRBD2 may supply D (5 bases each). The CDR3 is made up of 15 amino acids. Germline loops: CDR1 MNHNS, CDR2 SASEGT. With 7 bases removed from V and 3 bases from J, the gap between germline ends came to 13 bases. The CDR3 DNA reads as TGTGCCAGCAAGTACGGGGCATATGGGGCCAACGTCCTGACTTTC. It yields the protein CASKYGAYGANVLTF.

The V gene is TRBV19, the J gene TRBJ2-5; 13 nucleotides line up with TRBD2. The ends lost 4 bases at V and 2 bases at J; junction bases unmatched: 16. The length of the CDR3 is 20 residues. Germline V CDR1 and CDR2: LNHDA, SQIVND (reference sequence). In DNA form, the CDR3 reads TGTGCCAGTAGTACCGACCTCCCGGGACTAGCGGGGATCAGACAAGAGACCCAGTACTTC. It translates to CASSTDLPGLAGIRQETQYF.

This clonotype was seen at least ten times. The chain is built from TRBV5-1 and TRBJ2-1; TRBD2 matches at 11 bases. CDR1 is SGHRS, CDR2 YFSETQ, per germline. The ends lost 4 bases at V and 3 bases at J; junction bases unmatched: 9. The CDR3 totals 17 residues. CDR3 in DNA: TGCGCCAGCAGCGCTCAACTAGCGGGAGTAGTCTACAATGAGCAGTTCTTC. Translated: CASSAQLAGVVYNEQFF. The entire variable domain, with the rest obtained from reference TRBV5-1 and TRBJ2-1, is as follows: KAGVTQTPRYLIKTRGQQVTLSCSPISGHRSVSWYQQTPGQGLQFLFEYFSETQRNKGNFPGRFSGRQFSNSRSEMNVSTLELGDSALYLCASSAQLAGVVYNEQFFGPGTRLTVL.

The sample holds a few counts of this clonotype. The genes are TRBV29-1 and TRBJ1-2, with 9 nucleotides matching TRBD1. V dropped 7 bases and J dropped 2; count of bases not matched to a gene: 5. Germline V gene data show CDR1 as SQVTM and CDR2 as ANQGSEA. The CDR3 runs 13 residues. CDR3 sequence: CSARDRENYGYTF. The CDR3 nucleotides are TGCAGCGCCAGGGACAGGGAAAACTATGGCTACACCTTC.

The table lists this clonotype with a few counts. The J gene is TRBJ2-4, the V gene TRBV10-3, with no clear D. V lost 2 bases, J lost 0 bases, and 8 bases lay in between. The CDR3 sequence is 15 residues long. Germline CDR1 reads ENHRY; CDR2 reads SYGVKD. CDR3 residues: CAISEERVAKNIQYF. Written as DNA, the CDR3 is TGTGCCATCAGTGAGGAAAGAGTAGCCAAAAACATTCAGTACTTC.

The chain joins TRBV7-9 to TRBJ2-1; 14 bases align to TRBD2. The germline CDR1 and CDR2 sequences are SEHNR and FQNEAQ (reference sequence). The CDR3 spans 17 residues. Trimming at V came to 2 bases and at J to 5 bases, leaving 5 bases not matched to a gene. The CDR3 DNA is TGTGCCAGCAGCTTATCAAGGACTAGCGGGAGGAACAATGAGCAGTTCTTC. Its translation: CASSLSRTSGRNNEQFF. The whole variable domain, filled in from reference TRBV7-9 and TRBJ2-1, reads DTGVSQNPRHKITKRGQNVTFRCDPISEHNRLYWYRQTLGQGPEFLTYFQNEAQLEKSRLLSDRFSAERPKGSFSTLEIQRTEQGDSAMYLCASSLSRTSGRNNEQFFGPGTRLTVL.

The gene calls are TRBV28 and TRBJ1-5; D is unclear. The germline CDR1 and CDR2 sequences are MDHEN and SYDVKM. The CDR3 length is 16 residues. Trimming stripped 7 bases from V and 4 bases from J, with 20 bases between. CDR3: CASTLLTRLTNQPQHF. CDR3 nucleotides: TGTGCCAGCACCCTCCTGACGAGACTCACGAATCAGCCCCAGCATTTT.

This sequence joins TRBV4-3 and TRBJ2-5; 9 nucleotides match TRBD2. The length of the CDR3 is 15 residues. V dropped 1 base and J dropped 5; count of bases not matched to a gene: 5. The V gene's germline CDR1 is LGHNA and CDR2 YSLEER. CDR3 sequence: CASSQVAGVDETQYF. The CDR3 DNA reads TGCGCCAGCAGCCAAGTAGCGGGAGTCGATGAGACCCAGTACTTC.

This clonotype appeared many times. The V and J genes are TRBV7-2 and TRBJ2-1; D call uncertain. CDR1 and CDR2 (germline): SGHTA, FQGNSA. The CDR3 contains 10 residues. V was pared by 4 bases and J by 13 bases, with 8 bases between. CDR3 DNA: TGTGCCAGCAGCTCCTCCACCCAGTTCTTC. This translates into CASSSSTQFF.

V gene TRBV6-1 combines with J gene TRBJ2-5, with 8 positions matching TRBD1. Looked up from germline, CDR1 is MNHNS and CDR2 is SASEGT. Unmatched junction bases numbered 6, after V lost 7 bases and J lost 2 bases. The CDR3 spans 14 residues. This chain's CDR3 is CASIDRGLQETQYF. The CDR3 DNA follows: TGTGCCAGCATCGACAGGGGATTACAAGAGACCCAGTACTTC.

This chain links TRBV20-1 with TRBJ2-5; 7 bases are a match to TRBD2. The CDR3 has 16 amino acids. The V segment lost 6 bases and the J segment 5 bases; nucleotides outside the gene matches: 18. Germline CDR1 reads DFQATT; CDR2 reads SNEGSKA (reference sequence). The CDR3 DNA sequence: TGCAGTGCCCAACGGGTTCTAGGAATGCGGGAGGAGACCCAGTACTTC. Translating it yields CSAQRVLGMREETQYF.

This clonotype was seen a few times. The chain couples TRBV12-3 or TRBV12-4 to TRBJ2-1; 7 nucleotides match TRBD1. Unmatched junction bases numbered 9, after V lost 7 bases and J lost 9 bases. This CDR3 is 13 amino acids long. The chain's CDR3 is CASTFRDRGEQFF. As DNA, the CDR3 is TGTGCCAGCACCTTCCGGGACAGAGGTGAGCAGTTCTTC.

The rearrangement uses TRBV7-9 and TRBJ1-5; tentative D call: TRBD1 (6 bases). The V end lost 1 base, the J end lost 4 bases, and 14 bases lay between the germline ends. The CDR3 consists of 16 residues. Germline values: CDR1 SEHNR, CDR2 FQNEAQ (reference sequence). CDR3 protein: CASSLGSGARNQPQHF. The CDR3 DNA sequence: TGTGCCAGCAGCTTAGGATCGGGGGCGCGTAATCAGCCCCAGCATTTT.

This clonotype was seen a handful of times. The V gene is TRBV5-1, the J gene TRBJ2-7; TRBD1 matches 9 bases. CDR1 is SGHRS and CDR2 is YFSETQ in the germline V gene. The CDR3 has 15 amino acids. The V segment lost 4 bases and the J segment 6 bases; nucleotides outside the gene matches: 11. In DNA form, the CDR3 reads TGCGCCAGCAGCCTATCCGGGACAGGGCCTTCCGAGCAGTACTTC. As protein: CASSLSGTGPSEQYF.

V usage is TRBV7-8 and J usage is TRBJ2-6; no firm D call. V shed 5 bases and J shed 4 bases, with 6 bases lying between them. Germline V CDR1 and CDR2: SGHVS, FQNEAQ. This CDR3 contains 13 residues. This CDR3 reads CASSRPGANVLTF. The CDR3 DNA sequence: TGTGCCAGCAGCCGGCCGGGGGCCAACGTCCTGACTTTC.

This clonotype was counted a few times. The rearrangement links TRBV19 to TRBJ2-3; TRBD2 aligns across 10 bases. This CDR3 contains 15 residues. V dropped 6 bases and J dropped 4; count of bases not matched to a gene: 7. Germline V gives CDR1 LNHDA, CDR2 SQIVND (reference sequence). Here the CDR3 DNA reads TGTGCCAGTAGAGCGGCTAGCGGGAGCGCAGATACGCAGTATTTT. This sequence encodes CASRAASGSADTQYF.

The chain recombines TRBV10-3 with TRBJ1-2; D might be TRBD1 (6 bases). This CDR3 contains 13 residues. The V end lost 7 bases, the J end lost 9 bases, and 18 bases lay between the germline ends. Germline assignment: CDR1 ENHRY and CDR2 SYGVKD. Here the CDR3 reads CAITKDSPYSYTF. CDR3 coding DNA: TGTGCCATCACTAAGGACAGCCCTTATAGCTACACCTTC.

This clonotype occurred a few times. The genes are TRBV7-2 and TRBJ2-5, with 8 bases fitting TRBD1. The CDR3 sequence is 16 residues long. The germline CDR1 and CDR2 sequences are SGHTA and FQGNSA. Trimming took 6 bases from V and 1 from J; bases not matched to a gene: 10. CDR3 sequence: CASSRTPGQGQETQYF. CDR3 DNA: TGTGCCAGCAGTCGAACGCCCGGACAGGGCCAAGAGACCCAGTACTTC. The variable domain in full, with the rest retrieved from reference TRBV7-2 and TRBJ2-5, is GAGVSQSPSNKVTEKGKDVELRCDPISGHTALYWYRQSLGQGLEFLIYFQGNSAPDKSGLPSDRFSAERTGGSVSTLTIQRTQQEDSAVYLCASSRTPGQGQETQYFGPGTRLLVL.

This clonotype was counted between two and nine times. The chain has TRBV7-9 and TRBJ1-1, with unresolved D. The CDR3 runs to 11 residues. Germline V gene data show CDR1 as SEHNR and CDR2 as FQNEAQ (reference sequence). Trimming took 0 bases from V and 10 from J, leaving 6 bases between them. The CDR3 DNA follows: TGTGCCAGCAGCTTAGCTGGGAGAGCTTTCTTT. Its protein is CASSLAGRAFF.

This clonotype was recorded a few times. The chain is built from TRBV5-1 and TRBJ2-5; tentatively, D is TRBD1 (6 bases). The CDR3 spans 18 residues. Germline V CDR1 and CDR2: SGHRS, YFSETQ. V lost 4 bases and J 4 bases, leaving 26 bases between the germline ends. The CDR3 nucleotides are TGCGCCAGCAGCCTGGAGAGGACCAGGGGTCGCCTAGCAGAGACCCAGTACTTC. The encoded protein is CASSLERTRGRLAETQYF. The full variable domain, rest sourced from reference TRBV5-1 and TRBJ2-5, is KAGVTQTPRYLIKTRGQQVTLSCSPISGHRSVSWYQQTPGQGLQFLFEYFSETQRNKGNFPGRFSGRQFSNSRSEMNVSTLELGDSALYLCASSLERTRGRLAETQYFGPGTRLLVL.

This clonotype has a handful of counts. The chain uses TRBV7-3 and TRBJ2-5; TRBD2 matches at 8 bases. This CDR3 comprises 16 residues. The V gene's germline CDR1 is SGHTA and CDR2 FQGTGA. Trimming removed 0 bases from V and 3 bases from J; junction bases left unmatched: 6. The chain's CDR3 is CASSLTGTSIEETQYF. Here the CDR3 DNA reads TGTGCCAGCAGCTTAACCGGGACTAGTATTGAAGAGACCCAGTACTTC.

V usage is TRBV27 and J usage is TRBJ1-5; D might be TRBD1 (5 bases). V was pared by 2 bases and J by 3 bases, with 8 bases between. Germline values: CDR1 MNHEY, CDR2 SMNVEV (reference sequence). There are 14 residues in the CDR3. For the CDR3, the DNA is TGTGCCAGCAGTTTAGGGGGAATCAATCAGCCCCAGCATTTT. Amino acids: CASSLGGINQPQHF.